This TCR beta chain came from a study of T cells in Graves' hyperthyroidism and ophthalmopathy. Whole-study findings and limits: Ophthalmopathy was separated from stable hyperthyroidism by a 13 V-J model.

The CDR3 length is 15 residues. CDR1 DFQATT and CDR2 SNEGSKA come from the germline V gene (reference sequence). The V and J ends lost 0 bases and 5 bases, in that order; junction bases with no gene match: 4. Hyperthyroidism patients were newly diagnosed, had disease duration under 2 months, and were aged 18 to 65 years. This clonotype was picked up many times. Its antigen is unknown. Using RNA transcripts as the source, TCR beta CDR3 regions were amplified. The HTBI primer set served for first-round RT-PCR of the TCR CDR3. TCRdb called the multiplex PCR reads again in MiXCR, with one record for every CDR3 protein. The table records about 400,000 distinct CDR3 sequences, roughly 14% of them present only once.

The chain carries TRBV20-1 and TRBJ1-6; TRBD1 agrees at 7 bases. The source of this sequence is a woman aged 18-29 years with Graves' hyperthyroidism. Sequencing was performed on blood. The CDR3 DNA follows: TGCAGTGCTAGAGACACGACAGGGAATAATTCACCCCTCCACTTT. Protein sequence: CSARDTTGNNSPLHF.